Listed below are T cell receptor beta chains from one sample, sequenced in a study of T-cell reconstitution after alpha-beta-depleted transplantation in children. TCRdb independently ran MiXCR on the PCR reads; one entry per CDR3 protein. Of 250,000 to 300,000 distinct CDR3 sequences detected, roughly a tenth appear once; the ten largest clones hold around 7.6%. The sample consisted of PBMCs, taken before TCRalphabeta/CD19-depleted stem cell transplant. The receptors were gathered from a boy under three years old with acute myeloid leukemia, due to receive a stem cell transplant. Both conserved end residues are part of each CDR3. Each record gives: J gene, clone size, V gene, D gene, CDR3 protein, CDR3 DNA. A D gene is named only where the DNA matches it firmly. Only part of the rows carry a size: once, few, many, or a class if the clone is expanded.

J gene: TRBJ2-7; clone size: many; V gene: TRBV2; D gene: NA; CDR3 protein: CASSDRDGEQYF; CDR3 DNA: TGTGCCAGCAGTGACCGGGACGGTGAGCAGTACTTC
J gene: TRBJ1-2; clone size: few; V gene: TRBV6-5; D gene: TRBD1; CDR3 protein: CASSYGLQGQYGYTF; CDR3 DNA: TGTGCCAGCAGTTACGGGTTACAGGGGCAGTATGGCTACACCTTC
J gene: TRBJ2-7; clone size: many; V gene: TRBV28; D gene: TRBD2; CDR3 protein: CASRWTSGALSYEQYF; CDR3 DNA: TGTGCCAGCAGGTGGACTAGCGGGGCACTTTCCTACGAGCAGTACTTC
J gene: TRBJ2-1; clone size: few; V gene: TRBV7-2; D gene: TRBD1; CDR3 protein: CASSYGGTGNEQFF; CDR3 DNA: TGTGCCAGCAGCTATGGAGGGACAGGGAATGAGCAGTTCTTC
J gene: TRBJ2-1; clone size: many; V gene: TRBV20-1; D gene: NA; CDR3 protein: CSARLSLDEQFF; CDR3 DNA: TGCAGTGCTAGATTATCCCTGGATGAGCAGTTCTTC
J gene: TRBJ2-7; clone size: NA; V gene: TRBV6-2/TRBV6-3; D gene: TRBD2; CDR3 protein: CASSYSVQRGGNEQYF; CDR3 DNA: TGTGCCAGCAGTTACTCAGTCCAGCGGGGTGGCAACGAGCAGTACTTC
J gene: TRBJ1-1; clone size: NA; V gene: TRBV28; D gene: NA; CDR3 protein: CASRLEGDTEAFF; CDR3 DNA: TGTGCCAGCCGTCTGGAGGGAGACACTGAAGCTTTCTTT
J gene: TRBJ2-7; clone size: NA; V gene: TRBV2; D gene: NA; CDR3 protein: CASTLEAYEQYF; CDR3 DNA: TGTGCCAGCACTCTGGAGGCCTACGAGCAGTACTTC
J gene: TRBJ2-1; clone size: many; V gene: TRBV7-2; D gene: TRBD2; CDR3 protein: CASSLVGSGTYKNEQFF; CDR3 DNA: TGTGCCAGCAGCTTAGTCGGTAGCGGGACTTACAAGAATGAGCAGTTCTTC
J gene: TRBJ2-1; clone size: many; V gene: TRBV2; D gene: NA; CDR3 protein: CASSLTRNEQFF; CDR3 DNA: TGTGCCAGCAGTCTGACTCGTAATGAGCAGTTCTTC
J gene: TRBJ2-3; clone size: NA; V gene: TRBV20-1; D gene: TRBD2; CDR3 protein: CSARGVAGGPDTQYF; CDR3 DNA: TGCAGTGCTAGAGGGGTAGCGGGAGGGCCAGATACGCAGTATTTT
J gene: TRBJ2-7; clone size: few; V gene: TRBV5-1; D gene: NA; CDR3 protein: CASSFPGPIKQQYF; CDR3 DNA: TGCGCCAGCAGCTTTCCGGGACCCATTAAACAGCAGTACTTC
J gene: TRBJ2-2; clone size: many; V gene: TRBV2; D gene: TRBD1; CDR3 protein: CASRTGTGGVGGELFF; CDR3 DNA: TGTGCCAGCAGAACCGGGACAGGGGGCGTCGGCGGGGAGCTGTTTTTT
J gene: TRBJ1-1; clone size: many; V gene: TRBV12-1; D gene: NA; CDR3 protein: CATLGGNTEAFF; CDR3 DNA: TGTGCCACCCTTGGGGGGAACACTGAAGCTTTCTTT
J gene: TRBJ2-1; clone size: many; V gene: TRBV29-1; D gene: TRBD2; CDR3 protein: CSVEGGLAGDSYNEQFF; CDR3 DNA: TGCAGCGTTGAAGGGGGCCTAGCGGGAGACTCCTACAATGAGCAGTTCTTC
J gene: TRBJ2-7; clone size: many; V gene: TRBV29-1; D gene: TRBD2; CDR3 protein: CSVEGGTSDSYEQYF; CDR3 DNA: TGCAGCGTTGAAGGAGGGACTAGCGACTCCTACGAGCAGTACTTC
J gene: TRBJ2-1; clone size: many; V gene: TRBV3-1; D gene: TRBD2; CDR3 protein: CASSQDLTSDEQFF; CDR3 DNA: TGTGCCAGCAGCCAAGACTTGACTAGCGATGAGCAGTTCTTC
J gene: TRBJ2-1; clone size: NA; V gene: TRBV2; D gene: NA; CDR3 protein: CASTRGGRYDEQFF; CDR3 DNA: TGTGCCAGCACAAGGGGAGGAAGATACGATGAGCAGTTCTTC
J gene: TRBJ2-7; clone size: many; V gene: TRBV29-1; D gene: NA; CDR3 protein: CSVYYSYEQYF; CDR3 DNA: TGCAGCGTTTATTATTCCTACGAGCAGTACTTC
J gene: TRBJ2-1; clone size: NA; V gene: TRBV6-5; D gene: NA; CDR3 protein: CASSYPAGIEQFF; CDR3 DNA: TGTGCCAGCAGTTACCCCGCGGGGATTGAACAGTTCTTC
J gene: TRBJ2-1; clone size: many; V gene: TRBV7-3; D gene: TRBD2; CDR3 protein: CASSLIGGGLAGRNEQFF; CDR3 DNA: TGTGCCAGCAGCTTAATAGGGGGGGGACTAGCGGGTCGGAATGAGCAGTTCTTC
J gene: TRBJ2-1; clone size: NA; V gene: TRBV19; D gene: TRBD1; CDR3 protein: CASSREPGQGFNEQFF; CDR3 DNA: TGTGCCAGTAGTCGAGAACCGGGACAGGGTTTCAATGAGCAGTTCTTC
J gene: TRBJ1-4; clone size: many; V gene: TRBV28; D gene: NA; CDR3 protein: CASSLLQDSNEKLFF; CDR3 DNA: TGTGCCAGCAGTTTACTGCAGGACAGCAATGAAAAACTGTTTTTT
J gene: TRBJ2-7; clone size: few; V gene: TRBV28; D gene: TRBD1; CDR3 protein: CAITPGTAYEQYF; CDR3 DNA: TGTGCCATCACTCCGGGGACAGCTTACGAGCAGTACTTC
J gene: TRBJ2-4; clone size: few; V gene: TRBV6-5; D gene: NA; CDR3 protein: CASSLKRDIPTGRNIQYF; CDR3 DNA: TGTGCCAGCAGTTTGAAAAGGGACATACCTACAGGGAGAAACATTCAGTACTTC
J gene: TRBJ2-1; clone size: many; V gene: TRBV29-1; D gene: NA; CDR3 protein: CIVEPLVLGYNEQFF; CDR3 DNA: TGCATCGTTGAACCCCTAGTATTGGGGTACAATGAGCAGTTCTTC
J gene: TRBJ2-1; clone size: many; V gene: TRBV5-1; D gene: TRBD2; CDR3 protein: CASSSFLAAVSYNEQFF; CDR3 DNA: TGCGCCAGCAGCTCCTTTCTAGCGGCTGTCTCCTACAATGAGCAGTTCTTC